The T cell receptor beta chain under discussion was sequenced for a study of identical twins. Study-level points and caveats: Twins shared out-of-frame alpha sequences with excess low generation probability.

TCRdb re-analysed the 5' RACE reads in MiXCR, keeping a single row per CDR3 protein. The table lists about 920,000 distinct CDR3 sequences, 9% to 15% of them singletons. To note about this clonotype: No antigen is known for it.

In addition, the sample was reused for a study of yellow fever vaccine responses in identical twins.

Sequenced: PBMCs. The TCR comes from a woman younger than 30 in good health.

CDR3 sequence reads: CASSYVLAVTYNEQFF. CDR3 sequence (DNA): TGTGCCAGCAGTTATGTACTAGCGGTGACCTACAATGAGCAGTTCTTC. J is TRBJ2-1 and V is TRBV6-2 or TRBV6-3; 8 bases are shared with TRBD2. From germline, CDR1 is MNHEY and CDR2 SVGEGT. V shed 3 bases and J 2 bases; nucleotides not matched to a gene: 6. The CDR3 consists of 16 residues.